The TCR beta chain described here comes from a study of shared clonotypes between healthy human individuals (dated by TCRdb to the early 2020s). Background on the whole study: The cohort comprised a couple of women and a few men aged 18 to 49 years. Different laboratories and diverse techniques were used to prepare libraries and sequence TCR repertoires, to increase sequencing depth and limit assay-specific biases. For each donor, CD4 naive and CD4 memory were each run on three plates, CD8 naive on two plates, and CD8 memory on one plate. Leukapheresis yielded between about 0.85 and 10 billion PBMCs per donor. To estimate repertoire size and how much clonotypes are shared between individuals, the study performed deep sequencing of blood TCR repertoires from 4 to 6 healthy adults.

Using the deep immunoSEQ assay, TCR CDR3 regions were amplified from genomic DNA by multiplex PCR. Extracted genomic DNA from each cell subset was distributed evenly across all wells of several immunoSEQ 96-well plates, and each plate was treated as a replicate. For sorted subsets, each replicate PCR was loaded with 200 ng genomic DNA, equivalent to 25,000 to 35,000 T cell genomes. The purified libraries were quantified using a Qubit 3.0 fluorometer, sized with a Bioanalyzer 2100, and then quantified again using the KAPA Library Quantification kit. Every immunoSEQ 96-well plate was sequenced on a separate single-read 150-cycle Illumina NextSeq 550 flow cell. The paper's data handling went like this. Because the immunoSEQ output held only junctional sequences and lacked quality scores, the filtering could not match the filtering applied to full-length reads. Sequences were annotated with PyIR, a Python wrapper for IgBLAST v1.9, using IMGT germline references to assign V/J genes and CDR3. Reads with weak V/J assignments (E-value above 1e-6), missing CDR3, stop codons, out-of-frame junctions, or ambiguous translated residues were removed. V3J clonotypes were defined by identical inferred V gene, J gene, and CDR3 amino acid sequence. To compute the percentage overlap between repertoires, the number of shared unique clonotypes was divided by the size of the smaller repertoire. RTK rarefaction, the Chao1 estimator, and Recon v2.1 estimates of unobserved clonotypes were used to assess repertoire richness. OLGA was used to compute generation probabilities for all TCRbeta clonotypes that the gDNA method yielded from a handful of donors. This is the immuneACCESS table as TCRdb keeps it, with only in-frame sequences that have V and J called. A part of the clones is gone; compared with another copy, unresolved V genes explain less than half, and the rest is unexplained. Clone size and the V and J calls come from that table; the DNA yielded D and trimming. The sample table records about 1.1 million clones; around three quarters of these occur just once. More than 0.5% of the sample is held by the ten biggest clonotypes.

As encoded in the germline V gene (reference sequence), CDR1 is LNHDA while CDR2 is SQIVND. At the junction V is shortened by 3 bases and J by 5 bases, with 11 bases in between. The CDR3 covers 13 residues, taking in both the cysteine and the phenylalanine. The retained sequence is limited to the CDR3, 39 bases, with the frame set at the first base. The donors were healthy, HIV-negative adults who had no recently reported acute infections or vaccinations. Every donor was a Caucasian adult living in Nashville, Tennessee, USA. Magnetic negative selection was used to enrich CD4+ T cells, after which naive cells were positively selected on CD45RA and the negative fraction became the memory subset. Blood was collected by leukapheresis, and PBMCs were isolated by Ficoll-Histopaque density gradient centrifugation and then cryopreserved in liquid nitrogen vapor phase. Analytical flow cytometry was used to check the purity and quantity of every magnetically sorted T cell population. Genomic DNA was isolated from every sorted fraction and measured by UV absorbance on a Nanodrop 2000c.

Here is what the overall study found, with its caveats: Pairwise subsampling led to the expectation that sequencing depth would affect the degree of clonotype sharing among donors. When a handful of donors were compared, the shared fraction of clonotypes was around 5% for naive CD4, around 4% for naive CD8, 2.3% for memory CD4, and around 0.4% for memory CD8. Estimated clonotype richness was generally larger for naive than for memory subsets. Even with the large sequencing depth, rarefaction of the sorted-subset datasets indicated that sequencing was incomplete. The small number of donors limited the genetic and exposure-history diversity represented. Sampling was limited to blood, and TCR repertoires in tissue likely differ from TCR repertoires in blood. Clonotypes shared by all four sorted-subset donors showed higher generation probabilities than non-shared clonotypes.

A note on this clone: This receptor's antigen is unknown. No base quality information exists; no much larger clone differs at one position.

Source material: memory CD4+ T cells from PBMCs. Per the publication, the cell subset or site label means: CD45RA-negative fraction. This TCR was sampled from a man between 18 and 29 years old in good health. Some clones in this sample may be carry-over from other donors' samples. The chain is encoded by TRBV19 joined to TRBJ2-7; the D gene is unclear. The DNA is as follows: TGTGCCAGTAGTATTGTCGGGTCGGACGAGCAGTACTTC. Its protein reads: CASSIVGSDEQYF.